In its sample, the clone carrying this T cell receptor beta chain was seen once. Amplification used primers for 54 TRBV and 13 TRBJ segments. TCRdb keeps only in-frame clones here, not all; method: immunoSEQ multiplex PCR. Here the sample spans around 2,000 clones, about four fifths being singletons. This entry comes from a study of T cell repertoires and HLA-DP antigens. Across the study: Donor ages ranged from 18-to-29 to 60-to-69; two men, one woman. Points from the study as a whole: The CD4+ repertoire was not split into naive and memory.

After around 15 days' expansion, CD4+ cells were restimulated 20 to 30 h with HeLa expressing allogeneic DPB1. Retrovirally transduced HeLa cells with HLA-DPA1/DPB1, HLA-DM, invariant chain and CD80 served as stimulators. Cocultures used a 3:1 ratio of CD4+ cells to 100 Gy-irradiated HeLa, with roughly 48 U/mL IL-2. This sequence was found in a woman between 18 and 29 years old in good health and CMV-seronegative. Sequencing input: CD137- CD4+ T cells from cultured PBMCs.

The CDR3 DNA follows: TGTGCCAGCAGCCCAACGTCAACGTTAGGAGCCTCCACCTATGGCTACACCTTC. Protein: CASSPTSTLGASTYGYTF. This chain links TRBV4-2 with TRBJ1-2; D remains unclear. Trimming removed 4 bases at V and 4 bases at J, with 25 bases between. The CDR3 has 18 amino acids. The germline gives CDR1 LGHNA, CDR2 YNFKEQ.